This TCR beta chain was recorded in a study of blood T cell repertoires in COVID-19. Study as a whole: Some COVID-19 samples were acute and others convalescent; all came from the United States, Italy and Spain. T cells, B-cell-depleted T cells, or PBMCs provided the cDNA or gDNA that served as material.

This CDR3 comprises 13 residues. Trimming left V 2 bases short and J 1 base short, with 7 bases between. CDR1 and CDR2 (germline): SGHNT, YYREEE (reference sequence). The data were produced by immunoSEQ multiplex PCR, yet TCRdb's version contains in-frame clones alone and is incomplete. Among around 130,000 clones, 83% were seen once, and the ten largest hold 18%. Everyone who took part was roughly 18 to 90 years old, and they came from roughly 25 US areas. The rearrangement uses TRBV5-4 and TRBJ2-7; D is possibly TRBD1 (5 bases). The specimen was PBMCs or T cells enriched from blood (not recorded which). The TCR was taken from a man aged 25-45 years who had recovered from COVID-19. This CDR3 is CASSFYRSYEQYF. The CDR3 DNA reads TGTGCCAGCAGCTTTTACAGGTCCTACGAGCAGTACTTC.